This is a list of T cell receptor beta chains from one sample in a study of sequential checkpoint blockade in melanoma. Method: immunoSEQ multiplex PCR; TCRdb's copy keeps in-frame clones and lacks some. The sample contains 15,000 or so clones, under 80% of which appear only once. Here the sequenced sample was CD8+ T cells sorted from blood (inferred from file names), taken from a patient given nivolumab and ipilimumab in sequence. Receptors originate from a human donor with melanoma. Each CDR3 is given with its conserved first and last residue. The order of the fields is V gene, D gene, clone size, J gene, CDR3 protein, CDR3 DNA. D genes are given only for firm matches. A clone size is listed for some rows: how often the clone was seen (once, few, many), or a class if it is expanded.

TRBV5-1	TRBD1	NA	TRBJ2-1	CASRGSTGYNEQFF	TGCGCCAGCAGAGGATCGACAGGGTACAATGAGCAGTTCTTC
TRBV19	TRBD1	few	TRBJ2-2	CASSDRGKAGELFF	TGTGCCAGTTCGGACAGGGGAAAAGCCGGGGAGCTGTTTTTT
TRBV9	NA	NA	TRBJ1-1	CASAPTVNTEAFF	TGTGCCAGCGCGCCCACCGTGAACACTGAAGCTTTCTTT
TRBV7-9	TRBD2	NA	TRBJ2-1	CASRNPGTSKQFF	TGTGCCAGCCGAAATCCCGGGACTAGCAAGCAGTTCTTC
TRBV10-3	NA	NA	TRBJ2-2	CAIRVEPGTGELFF	TGTGCCATCAGGGTAGAACCTGGCACCGGGGAGCTGTTTTTT
TRBV2	NA	NA	TRBJ2-3	CAIQDYTQYF	TGTGCCATCCAGGACTATACGCAGTATTTT
TRBV5-1	NA	NA	TRBJ2-7	CASSFSGSDYEQYF	TGCGCCAGCAGCTTTTCCGGGTCAGACTACGAGCAGTACTTC
TRBV2	TRBD1	NA	TRBJ2-1	CASRDRDRDDEQFF	TGTGCCAGCAGGGATCGAGACAGGGATGATGAGCAGTTCTTC
TRBV6-6	TRBD1	NA	TRBJ2-5	CASSSPGTGRETQYF	TGTGCCAGCAGCTCCCCGGGGACAGGGAGGGAGACCCAGTACTTC
TRBV16	NA	medium-sized	TRBJ1-1	CASSLLEATEAFF	TGTGCCAGCAGCCTCCTCGAAGCCACTGAAGCTTTCTTT
TRBV29-1	TRBD2	NA	TRBJ2-5	CSVGTSGGPGETQYF	TGCAGCGTGGGGACTAGCGGGGGACCGGGGGAGACCCAGTACTTC
TRBV7-9	TRBD2	NA	TRBJ2-1	CASSFITSGRHEQFF	TGTGCCAGCAGCTTTATAACTAGCGGGAGGCATGAGCAGTTCTTC
TRBV18	NA	once	TRBJ1-1	CASSPPGPPWAFF	TGTGCCAGCTCACCACCGGGGCCCCCGTGGGCTTTCTTT
TRBV5-1	TRBD1	NA	TRBJ1-1	CASSMGQMNTEAFF	TGCGCCAGCAGCATGGGACAGATGAACACTGAAGCTTTCTTT
TRBV7-8	NA	NA	TRBJ2-5	CASSPSAGQETQYF	TGTGCCAGCAGCCCCTCTGCGGGCCAAGAGACCCAGTACTTC
TRBV6-1	TRBD1	NA	TRBJ2-7	CVSSYTGGIYEQYF	TGTGTCAGCAGTTATACAGGGGGAATCTACGAGCAGTACTTC
TRBV15	TRBD1	NA	TRBJ2-5	CATGPRGQETQYF	TGTGCCACCGGTCCCAGGGGGCAAGAGACCCAGTACTTC
TRBV7-6	NA	NA	TRBJ1-2	CASSLEAAKGYTF	TGTGCCAGCAGCTTAGAGGCAGCGAAAGGCTACACCTTC
TRBV2	NA	once	TRBJ1-5	CASSLTERNSNQPQHF	TGTGCCAGCAGTCTGACAGAACGGAATAGCAATCAGCCCCAACATTTT
TRBV25-1	NA	NA	TRBJ2-1	CASSDNRRLPYNEQFF	TGTGCCAGCAGTGACAACAGGCGACTCCCTTACAATGAGCAGTTCTTC
TRBV11-2	NA	NA	TRBJ1-1	CASSSPGGLGTEAFF	TGTGCCAGCAGCAGCCCCGGGGGGCTGGGGACTGAAGCTTTCTTT
TRBV5-1	NA	NA	TRBJ2-5	CASSSPITPKTQYF	TGCGCCAGCAGCTCTCCTATTACTCCCAAGACCCAGTACTTC
TRBV5-4	NA	few	TRBJ1-2	CASSPGRGGYGYTF	TGTGCCAGCAGCCCAGGACGGGGGGGGTATGGCTACACCTTC
TRBV25-1	TRBD1	NA	TRBJ1-1	CASSEGPRGQLGTEAFF	TGTGCCAGCAGTGAAGGTCCGAGGGGGCAGCTTGGGACTGAAGCTTTCTTT
TRBV5-6	NA	NA	TRBJ2-1	CASSLWTVYNEQFF	TGTGCCAGCAGCCTCTGGACAGTCTACAATGAGCAGTTCTTC
TRBV10-3	TRBD1	medium-sized	TRBJ2-1	CAIRGTANIMAPKFVNEQFF	TGTGCCATCAGGGGGACAGCGAATATAATGGCCCCGAAGTTTGTGAATGAGCAGTTCTTC
TRBV19	NA	once	TRBJ1-6	CASSNGGPSSYNSPLHF	TGTGCCAGTAGTAACGGAGGGCCCAGCTCCTATAATTCACCCCTCCACTTT
TRBV5-6	NA	NA	TRBJ1-1	CASSPMGGRLMNTEAFF	TGTGCCAGCAGCCCGATGGGGGGACGCCTCATGAACACTGAAGCTTTCTTT
TRBV5-6	TRBD2	NA	TRBJ2-7	CASSLVGLAGAYEQYF	TGTGCCAGCAGCTTGGTGGGACTAGCGGGGGCCTACGAGCAGTACTTC
TRBV5-1	NA	NA	TRBJ2-7	CASGQWTDRKDEQYF	TGCGCCAGCGGGCAATGGACCGACAGGAAAGACGAGCAGTACTTC
TRBV7-9	TRBD2	NA	TRBJ2-1	CASSLGGFEQFF	TGTGCCAGCAGCTTGGGGGGGTTTGAGCAGTTCTTC
TRBV6-1	TRBD1	NA	TRBJ1-1	CASRHFRDRNTEAFF	TGTGCCAGCAGACATTTCCGGGACAGGAACACTGAAGCTTTCTTT
TRBV5-6	TRBD2	NA	TRBJ2-1	CASSHWREGYNEQFF	TGTGCCAGCAGCCATTGGCGGGAGGGTTACAATGAGCAGTTCTTC
TRBV6-4	TRBD2	NA	TRBJ2-1	CASSVIAGGRNEQFF	TGTGCCAGCAGTGTCATAGCGGGGGGCCGCAATGAGCAGTTCTTC
TRBV5-1	NA	NA	TRBJ1-2	CASSLEGREDGYTF	TGCGCCAGCAGCTTGGAAGGCAGGGAGGATGGCTACACCTTC
TRBV5-6	NA	NA	TRBJ2-3	CASSFLQGGTDTQYF	TGTGCCAGCAGCTTTCTACAGGGCGGCACAGATACGCAGTATTTT
TRBV5-4	TRBD1	few	TRBJ2-1	CASSPTGEGYNEQFF	TGTGCCAGCAGCCCGACAGGGGAAGGCTACAATGAGCAGTTCTTC
TRBV25-1	TRBD1	NA	TRBJ1-6	CASSLRDRGYSPLHF	TGTGCCAGCAGTCTACGGGACAGGGGGTACTCACCCCTCCACTTT
TRBV4-1	NA	NA	TRBJ1-3	CASSGRLSGDSGNTIYF	TGCGCCAGCAGCGGCCGTTTATCAGGGGACTCTGGAAACACCATATATTTT
TRBV6-1	TRBD1	NA	TRBJ1-1	CASSEAQTGPRTEAFF	TGTGCCAGCAGTGAAGCCCAGACAGGGCCGAGGACTGAAGCTTTCTTT
TRBV5-1	NA	few	TRBJ2-7	CASSPSSYEQYF	TGCGCCAGCAGCCCGAGCTCCTACGAGCAGTACTTC
TRBV2	TRBD1	NA	TRBJ1-2	CATTGRDRANYGYTF	TGTGCCACGACGGGAAGGGACAGGGCTAACTATGGCTACACCTTC
TRBV9	TRBD1	few	TRBJ1-1	CASSAEQGVNTEAFF	TGTGCCAGCAGCGCCGAACAGGGGGTGAACACTGAAGCTTTCTTT
TRBV7-7	NA	NA	TRBJ2-7	CASNGGGIGPSYEQYF	TGTGCTAGCAATGGAGGAGGGATAGGACCTTCCTACGAGCAGTACTTC
TRBV27	NA	NA	TRBJ2-2	CASRTGVTAGELFF	TGTGCCAGCAGGACCGGGGTAACGGCCGGGGAGCTGTTTTTT
TRBV9	NA	NA	TRBJ2-2	CASAGGRTGELFF	TGTGCCAGCGCAGGAGGGCGAACCGGGGAGCTGTTTTTT